This TCR beta chain was sequenced in a study of T cell repertoires in cytomegalovirus infection. Study at large: Through public TCR beta signatures, both CMV infection and matching HLA type were indicated. Study outcomes and limitations: Identification of carriers of CMV plus the relevant HLA was achieved through cumulative public TCR beta family frequency. HLA-C-restricted CMV-specific TCR beta clonotypes prevailed in the ex vivo response.

One entry per CDR3 protein results from TCRdb running MiXCR on the reads. The sample lists some 450,000 distinct CDR3 sequences; roughly 30% were seen once. A few counts support this clonotype. As yet, its antigen is unknown. Specimen: PBMCs. The sequence came from a human donor in good health (CMV status not recorded). Some clones in this sample may be carry-over from other donors' samples.

The CDR3 loop is CASSESRNSPNYGYTF. The CDR3 DNA sequence: TGTGCCAGCAGTGAATCGAGGAACAGCCCTAACTATGGCTACACCTTC. This sequence joins TRBV25-1 and TRBJ1-2; D remains unclear. Germline-derived CDR1 and CDR2 are MGHDK and SYGVNS. V lost 1 base and J 0 bases, leaving 12 bases between the germline ends. This CDR3 region has 16 residues.